The entry that follows covers one T cell receptor (beta chain) sequence. Its antigen is not known. Measured with immunoSEQ multiplex PCR; TCRdb has only the in-frame clones, and not every one. The sample has approximately 84,000 clones, about 92% seen once. The data originate from a study of OX40 agonist ivuxolimab in advanced cancers. CDR3 length equals 13 residues. The germline V gene has CDR1 MNHNS and CDR2 SASEGT. Trimming left V 1 base short and J 8 bases short, with 9 bases between. Overall study results and limits: Normalized expansion of T-cell clones was also low for some nonresponders.

This clonotype was obtained from an adult with an advanced solid tumor such as melanoma, head and neck, liver or kidney cancer. Sequenced material: CD4+ or CD8+ T cells sorted from blood, taken in a trial of the OX40 agonist ivuxolimab. V gene TRBV6-1 combines with J gene TRBJ1-5, with D tentatively TRBD1 (5 bases). This CDR3 reads CASSEGSREPQHF. Here the CDR3 DNA reads TGTGCCAGCAGTGAAGGCTCCAGGGAGCCCCAGCATTTT.